This T cell receptor beta chain was captured in a study of breast tumors, draining lymph nodes, adjacent tissues. General study results and limits: Tumor T cell lymph node origin was a supported hypothesis, not proven. Compared with lymph nodes, tumors were less diverse; compared with nontumor tissue, more.

Samples came from axillary lymph nodes draining the breast cancer. This clonotype was counted a few times. Its antigen remains unidentified. An end of the junction differs from the germline gene, which may be a read error. This CDR3 contains 15 residues. Germline V gives CDR1 MNHNY, CDR2 SVGAGI (reference sequence). TCRdb processed the multiplex PCR reads anew with MiXCR; each CDR3 protein has one entry. This table holds 190,000 or so distinct CDR3 sequences, around 33% found once. Input material: axillary lymph node tissue. This chain joins TRBV6-6 and TRBJ2-3; the match to TRBD1 covers 10 bases. The TCR comes from a female donor with breast cancer. Some clones in this sample may be carry-over from other donors' samples. The CDR3 here is CASSHSGQGKDTQYF. The DNA for the CDR3 is TGTGCCAGCAGTCACTCGGGACAGGGGAAAGATACGCAGTATTTT.